This T cell receptor beta chain was profiled in a study of T cells in Graves' hyperthyroidism and ophthalmopathy. This CDR3 comprises 14 residues. Germline loops: CDR1 MGHRA, CDR2 YSYEKL. The germline V and J ends were trimmed by 2 bases and 3 bases, with 11 bases remaining between them. This clonotype was recorded many times. What was amplified from RNA transcripts were TCR beta CDR3 regions. When the TCR CDR3 underwent first-round RT-PCR, the HTBI primer set was used. TCRdb ran MiXCR on the multiplex PCR reads and lists one entry per CDR3 protein. Of about 200,000 distinct CDR3 sequences listed, around a sixth are singletons.

The chain joins TRBV4-1 to TRBJ2-7; a possible D gene is TRBD1 (5 bases). The material sequenced was blood. This TCR was sampled from a woman between 45 and 65 years old with Graves' hyperthyroidism. The CDR3 region is CASSQQYQGYEQYF. CDR3 coding DNA: TGCGCCAGCAGCCAACAATACCAGGGCTACGAGCAGTACTTC.